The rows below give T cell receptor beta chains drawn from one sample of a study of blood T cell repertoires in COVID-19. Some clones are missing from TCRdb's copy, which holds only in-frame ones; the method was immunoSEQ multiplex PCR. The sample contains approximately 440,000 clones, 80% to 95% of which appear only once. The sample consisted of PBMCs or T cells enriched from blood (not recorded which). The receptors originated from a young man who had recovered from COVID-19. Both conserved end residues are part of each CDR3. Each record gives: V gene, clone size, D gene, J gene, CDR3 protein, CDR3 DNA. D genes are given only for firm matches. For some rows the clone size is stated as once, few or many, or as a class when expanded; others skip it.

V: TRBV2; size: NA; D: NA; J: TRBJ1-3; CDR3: CASSEDRVPGNTIYF; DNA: TGTGCCAGCAGTGAAGACAGGGTCCCTGGAAACACCATATATTTT
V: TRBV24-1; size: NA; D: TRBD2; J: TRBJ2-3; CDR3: CATMSVAGVETDTQYF; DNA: TGTGCCACCATGAGCGTGGCGGGAGTGGAGACAGATACGCAGTATTTT
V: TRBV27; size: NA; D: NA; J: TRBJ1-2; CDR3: CAVCGEREGNYGYTF; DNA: TGTGCCGTATGCGGAGAGCGGGAGGGCAACTATGGCTACACCTTC
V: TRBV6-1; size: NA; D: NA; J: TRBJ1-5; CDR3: CASSEHWSNQPQHF; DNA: TGTGCCAGCAGTGAACACTGGAGCAATCAGCCCCAGCATTTT
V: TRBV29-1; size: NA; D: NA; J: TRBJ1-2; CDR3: CSVVPVVF; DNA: TGCAGCGTTGTCCCCGTCGTATTC
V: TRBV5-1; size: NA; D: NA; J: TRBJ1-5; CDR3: CARWFGGQEQPQHF; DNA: TGCGCCAGATGGTTCGGGGGGCAGGAGCAGCCCCAGCATTTT
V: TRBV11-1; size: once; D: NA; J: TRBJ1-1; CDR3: CASSLNRVNMNTEAFF; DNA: TGTGCCAGCAGCCTAAACAGGGTTAACATGAACACTGAAGCTTTCTTT
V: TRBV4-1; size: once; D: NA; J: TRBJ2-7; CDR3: CASSQDERSRDEQYF; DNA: TGCGCCAGCAGCCAAGATGAGAGGTCGAGGGACGAGCAGTACTTC
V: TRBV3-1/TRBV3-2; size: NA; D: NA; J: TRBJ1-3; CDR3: CASSPVLAGNTIYF; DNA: TGTGCCAGCAGCCCGGTTTTGGCTGGAAACACCATATATTTT
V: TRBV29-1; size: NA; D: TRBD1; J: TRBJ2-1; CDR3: CSVRSGTGTYNEQFF; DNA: TGCAGCGTTCGTTCCGGGACAGGAACCTACAATGAGCAGTTCTTC
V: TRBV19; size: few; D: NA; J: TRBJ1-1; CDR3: CASSIAVNTEAFF; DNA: TGTGCCAGTAGTATAGCAGTGAACACTGAAGCTTTCTTT
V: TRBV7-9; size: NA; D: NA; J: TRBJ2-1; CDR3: CASSLFGESSYNEQFF; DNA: TGTGCCAGCAGCTTATTCGGGGAAAGCTCCTACAATGAGCAGTTCTTC
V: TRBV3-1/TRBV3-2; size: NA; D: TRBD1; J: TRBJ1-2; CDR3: CASSHNIQGAHGYTF; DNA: TGTGCCAGCAGCCACAATATCCAGGGGGCCCATGGCTACACCTTC
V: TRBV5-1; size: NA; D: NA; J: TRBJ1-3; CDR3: CASSFAGASGNTIYF; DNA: TGCGCCAGCAGCTTCGCGGGGGCCTCTGGAAACACCATATATTTT
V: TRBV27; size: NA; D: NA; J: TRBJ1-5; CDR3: CASSITRVSQPQHF; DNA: TGTGCCAGCAGCATTACCAGGGTTAGTCAGCCCCAGCATTTT
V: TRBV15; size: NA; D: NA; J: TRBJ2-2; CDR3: CATSRDSVSGELFF; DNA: TGTGCCACCAGCAGAGATTCGGTTAGCGGGGAGCTGTTTTTT
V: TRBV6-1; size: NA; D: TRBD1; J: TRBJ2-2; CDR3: CASSAGDRGLNTGELFF; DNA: TGTGCCAGCAGTGCGGGGGACAGGGGGCTCAACACCGGGGAGCTGTTTTTT
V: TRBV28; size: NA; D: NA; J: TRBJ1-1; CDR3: CASSSGGDNGPEAFF; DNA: TGTGCCAGCAGTTCCGGGGGGGACAATGGACCTGAAGCTTTCTTT
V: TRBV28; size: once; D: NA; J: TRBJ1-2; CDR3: CASRTTGLEGYTF; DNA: TGTGCCAGCAGGACCACAGGGCTGGAGGGCTACACCTTC
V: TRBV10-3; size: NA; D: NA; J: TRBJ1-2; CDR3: CAGQRRSTGGYTF; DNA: TGTGCCGGCCAGCGCAGGTCAACGGGGGGCTACACCTTC
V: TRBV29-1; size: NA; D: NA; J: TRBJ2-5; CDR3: CSVDWEVETQYF; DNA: TGCAGCGTTGATTGGGAGGTGGAGACCCAGTACTTC
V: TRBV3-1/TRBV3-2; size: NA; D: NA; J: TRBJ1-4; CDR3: CASSQAGGNYEKLFF; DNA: TGTGCCAGCAGCCAAGCCGGGGGTAACTATGAAAAACTGTTTTTT
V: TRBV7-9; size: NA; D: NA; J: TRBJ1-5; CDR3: CASSLTGLGNQPQHF; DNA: TGTGCCAGCAGCCTTACAGGGTTAGGCAATCAGCCCCAGCATTTT
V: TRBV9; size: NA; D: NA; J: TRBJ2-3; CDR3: CASSVEWPNTDTQYF; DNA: TGTGCCAGCAGCGTAGAGTGGCCGAACACAGATACGCAGTATTTT
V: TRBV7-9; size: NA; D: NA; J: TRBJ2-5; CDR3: CASSSLGQPAETQYF; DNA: TGTGCCAGCAGCTCCCTAGGACAACCGGCGGAGACCCAGTACTTC
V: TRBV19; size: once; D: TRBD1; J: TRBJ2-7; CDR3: CASSISHLQGPYEQYF; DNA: TGTGCCAGTAGCATATCGCATCTACAGGGGCCCTACGAGCAGTACTTC
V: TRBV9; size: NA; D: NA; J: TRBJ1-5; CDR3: CASSPQDQPQHF; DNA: TGTGCCAGCAGCCCTCAGGATCAGCCCCAGCATTTT
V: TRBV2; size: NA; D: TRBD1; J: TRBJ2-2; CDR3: CAGSRQGNTGELFF; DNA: TGTGCCGGCTCAAGACAGGGAAACACCGGGGAGCTGTTTTTT
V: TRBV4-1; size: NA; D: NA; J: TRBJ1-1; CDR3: CASSQSEGTPEAFF; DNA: TGCGCCAGCAGCCAATCTGAAGGGACACCTGAAGCTTTCTTT
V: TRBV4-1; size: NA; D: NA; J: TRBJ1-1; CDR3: CASSQVPLWGEVNTEAFF; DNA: TGCGCCAGCAGCCAGGTCCCTTTATGGGGGGAGGTAAACACTGAAGCTTTCTTT
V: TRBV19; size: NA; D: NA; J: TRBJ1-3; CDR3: CASSDGSLRGTGNTIYF; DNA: TGTGCCAGTAGTGACGGATCCCTGCGGGGGACTGGAAACACCATATATTTT
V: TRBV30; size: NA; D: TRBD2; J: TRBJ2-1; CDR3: CAWSGLAGYNEQFF; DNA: TGTGCCTGGAGTGGACTAGCGGGATACAATGAGCAGTTCTTC
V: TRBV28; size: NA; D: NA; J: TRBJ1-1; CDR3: CASSLQGTEAFF; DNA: TGTGCCAGCAGCTTACAGGGCACTGAAGCTTTCTTT
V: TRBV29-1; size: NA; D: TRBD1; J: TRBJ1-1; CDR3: CSVPIQQGRGTEAFF; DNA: TGCAGCGTCCCGATACAACAGGGGCGCGGGACTGAAGCTTTCTTT
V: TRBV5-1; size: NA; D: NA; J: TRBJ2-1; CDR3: CASSLAPGTDNEQFF; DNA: TGCGCCAGCAGCTTGGCGCCCGGGACTGACAATGAGCAGTTCTTC
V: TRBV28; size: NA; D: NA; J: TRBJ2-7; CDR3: CASSSEGTPSSYEQYF; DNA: TGTGCCAGCAGCTCCGAGGGGACTCCGAGCTCCTACGAGCAGTACTTC
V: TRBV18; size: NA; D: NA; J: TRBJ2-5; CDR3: CASSPVAEETQYF; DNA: TGTGCCAGCTCACCGGTCGCGGAAGAGACCCAGTACTTC
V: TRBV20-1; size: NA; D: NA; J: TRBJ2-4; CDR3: CSAPNPRIQYF; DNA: TGCAGTGCTCCCAATCCGCGGATTCAGTACTTC
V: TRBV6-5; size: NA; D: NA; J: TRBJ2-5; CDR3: CASCSGMGFETQYF; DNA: TGTGCCAGCTGTTCAGGAATGGGTTTCGAGACCCAGTACTTC
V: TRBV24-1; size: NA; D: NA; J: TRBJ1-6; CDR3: CATSRGVYNSPLHF; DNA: TGTGCCACCAGTCGGGGGGTCTATAATTCACCCCTCCACTTT
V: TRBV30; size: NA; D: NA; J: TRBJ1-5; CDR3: CAWDGGRGADQPQHF; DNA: TGTGCCTGGGACGGGGGCCGGGGGGCCGATCAGCCCCAGCATTTT
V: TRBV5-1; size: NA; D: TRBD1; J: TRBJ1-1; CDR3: CASSLVGTGVMNTEAFF; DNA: TGCGCCAGCAGCTTGGTGGGGACAGGGGTCATGAACACTGAAGCTTTCTTT
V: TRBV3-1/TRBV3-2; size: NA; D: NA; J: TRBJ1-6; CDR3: CASSQRRDGNSPLHF; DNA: TGTGCCAGCAGCCAGCGGCGGGACGGAAATTCACCCCTCCACTTT
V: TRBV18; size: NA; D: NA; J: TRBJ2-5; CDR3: CASSPRGAGQGETQYF; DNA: TGTGCCAGCTCACCACGGGGAGCGGGCCAAGGAGAGACCCAGTACTTC
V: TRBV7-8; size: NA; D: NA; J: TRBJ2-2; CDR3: CASSSMTRVGGTGELFF; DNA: TGTGCCAGCAGCTCCATGACCCGTGTGGGGGGCACCGGGGAGCTGTTTTTT
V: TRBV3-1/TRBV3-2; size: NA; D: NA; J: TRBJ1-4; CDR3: CASSRGGVGEKLFF; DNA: TGTGCCAGCAGCCGAGGGGGGGTAGGTGAAAAACTGTTTTTT
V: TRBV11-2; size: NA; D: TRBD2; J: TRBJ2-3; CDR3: CASSPTAGSTDTQYF; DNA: TGTGCCAGCAGCCCAACAGCGGGAAGCACAGATACGCAGTATTTT
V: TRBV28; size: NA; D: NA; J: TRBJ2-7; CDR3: CASSLGGHGYEQYF; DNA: TGTGCCAGCAGTTTGGGCGGACACGGCTACGAGCAGTACTTC
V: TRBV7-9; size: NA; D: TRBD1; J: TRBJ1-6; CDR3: CASSLRDRGLFSPLHF; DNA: TGTGCCAGCAGCTTACGCGACAGGGGGCTGTTTTCACCCCTCCACTTT